This T cell receptor beta chain was identified during a study of cytomegalovirus exposure and HLA in healthy donors. Whole-study context: The use of the same platform for the 120 or so validation repertoires and the 600 to 700 first-cohort repertoires was reported by a later analysis.

The trim removed 1 base at V and 9 bases at J, leaving 8 bases unmatched. Germline V gene data show CDR1 as SGHAT and CDR2 as FQNNGV. CDR3 length: 15 residues. Method: immunoSEQ multiplex PCR; TCRdb's copy keeps in-frame clones and lacks some. The table has roughly 330,000 clones, 75% to 90% seen once. The origin of this receptor is a young woman in good health and CMV-seropositive. The rearrangement uses TRBV11-2 and TRBJ2-4, with 8 bases matching TRBD2. The specimen sequenced was PBMCs. CDR3 coding DNA: TGTGCCAGCAGCTTAGGACTAGCGCCCGGGGGCATTCAGTACTTC. Its protein is CASSLGLAPGGIQYF.